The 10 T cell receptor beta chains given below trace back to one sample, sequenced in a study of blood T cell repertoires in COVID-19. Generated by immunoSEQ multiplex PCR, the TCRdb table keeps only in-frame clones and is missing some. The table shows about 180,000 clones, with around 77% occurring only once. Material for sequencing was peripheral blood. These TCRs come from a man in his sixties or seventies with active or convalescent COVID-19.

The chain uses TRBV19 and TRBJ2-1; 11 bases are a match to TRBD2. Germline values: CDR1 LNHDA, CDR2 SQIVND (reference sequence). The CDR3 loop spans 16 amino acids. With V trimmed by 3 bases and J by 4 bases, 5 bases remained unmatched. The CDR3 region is CASSIGTSGGYNEQFF. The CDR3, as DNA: TGTGCCAGTAGTATCGGGACTAGCGGAGGATACAATGAGCAGTTCTTC.

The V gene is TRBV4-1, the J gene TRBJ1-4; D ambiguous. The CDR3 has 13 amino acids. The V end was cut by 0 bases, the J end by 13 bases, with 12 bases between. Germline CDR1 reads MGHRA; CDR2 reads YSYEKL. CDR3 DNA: TGCGCCAGCAGCCAAGATTCCCCTCGGGGACTGTTTTTT. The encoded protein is CASSQDSPRGLFF.

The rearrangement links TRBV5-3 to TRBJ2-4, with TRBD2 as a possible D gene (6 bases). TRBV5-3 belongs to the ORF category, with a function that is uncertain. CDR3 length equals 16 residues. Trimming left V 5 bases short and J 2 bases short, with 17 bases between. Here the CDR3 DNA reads TGTGCCAGAAGGCCCCGGGGGAAGAAGACCAAAAACATTCAGTACTTC. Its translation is CARRPRGKKTKNIQYF.

The CDR3 spells CASRWTASSYEQYF. CDR3 sequence (DNA): TGTGCCAGCCGTTGGACAGCTTCCTCCTACGAGCAGTACTTC. The J gene is TRBJ2-7, the V gene TRBV6-5; D possibly corresponds to TRBD1 (6 bases). Trimming removed 8 bases at V and 0 bases at J, with 14 bases between. From germline, CDR1 is MNHEY and CDR2 SVGAGI. The CDR3 covers 14 residues.

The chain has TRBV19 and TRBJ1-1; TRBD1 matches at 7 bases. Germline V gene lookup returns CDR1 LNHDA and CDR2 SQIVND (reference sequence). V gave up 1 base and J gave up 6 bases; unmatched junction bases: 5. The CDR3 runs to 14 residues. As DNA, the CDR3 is TGTGCCAGTAGTATAGTGGGGACAGTCCCTGAAGCTTTCTTT. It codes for CASSIVGTVPEAFF.

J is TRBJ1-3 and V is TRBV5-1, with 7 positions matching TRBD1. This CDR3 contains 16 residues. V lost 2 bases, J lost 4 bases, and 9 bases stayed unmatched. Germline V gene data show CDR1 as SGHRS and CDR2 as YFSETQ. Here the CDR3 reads CASSLFSTGSGNTIYF. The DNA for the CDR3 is TGCGCCAGCAGCTTATTTTCGACAGGGTCGGGAAACACCATATATTTT.

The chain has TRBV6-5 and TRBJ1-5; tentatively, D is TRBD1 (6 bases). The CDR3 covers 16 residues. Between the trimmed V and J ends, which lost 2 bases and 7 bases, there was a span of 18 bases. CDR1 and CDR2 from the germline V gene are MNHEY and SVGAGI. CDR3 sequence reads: CASSYPSQGKYQPQHF. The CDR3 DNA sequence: TGTGCCAGCAGTTACCCGTCACAGGGAAAGTACCAGCCCCAGCATTTT.

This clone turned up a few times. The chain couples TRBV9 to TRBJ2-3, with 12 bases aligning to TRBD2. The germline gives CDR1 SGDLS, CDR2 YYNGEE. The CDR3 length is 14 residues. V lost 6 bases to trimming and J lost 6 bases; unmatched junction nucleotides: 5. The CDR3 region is CASNRLAGVDTQYF. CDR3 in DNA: TGTGCCAGCAACAGACTAGCGGGAGTTGATACGCAGTATTTT.

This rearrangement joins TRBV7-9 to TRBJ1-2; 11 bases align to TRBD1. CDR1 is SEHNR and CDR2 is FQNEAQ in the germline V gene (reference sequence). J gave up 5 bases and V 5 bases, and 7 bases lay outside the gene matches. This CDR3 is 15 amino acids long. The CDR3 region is CASSPWTGGAYGYTF. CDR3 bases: TGTGCCAGCAGCCCGTGGACAGGGGGCGCATATGGCTACACCTTC.

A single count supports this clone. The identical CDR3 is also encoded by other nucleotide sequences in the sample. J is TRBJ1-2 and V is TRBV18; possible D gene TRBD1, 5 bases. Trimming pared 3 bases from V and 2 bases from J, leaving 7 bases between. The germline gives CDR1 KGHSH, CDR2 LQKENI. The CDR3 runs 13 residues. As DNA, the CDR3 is TGTGCCAGCTCACCGGAGGGGAACTATGGCTACACCTTC. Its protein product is CASSPEGNYGYTF.